Here is one TCR beta chain with its context. V was pared by 7 bases and J by 2 bases, with 6 bases between. This CDR3 is built from 12 residues. When the RNA was reverse transcribed, random hexamers were used with an input of roughly 0.45 to 1 ug. TCRdb ran MiXCR on the immunoSEQ multiplex PCR reads and lists one entry per CDR3 protein. The table has hundreds of thousands of distinct CDR3 sequences, roughly 93% seen once. The sample comes from a study of CD8 T cells in Susac syndrome. V gene TRBV12-3 or TRBV12-4 combines with J gene TRBJ1-3, with D unclear. Sequenced input: CD4+ T cells from PBMCs. The receptor comes from a human donor with Susac syndrome. The CDR3 nucleotides read TGTGCCAGCACCATAGCTGGAAACACCATATATTTT. This sequence encodes CASTIAGNTIYF.